This TCR beta chain was recovered during a study of OX40 agonist ivuxolimab in advanced cancers. At the level of the whole study: The costimulatory receptor OX40 (CD134) was targeted by ivuxolimab, a fully human IgG2 agonistic monoclonal antibody. In the dose-escalation cohort, 82.7% of patients were male, and the mean age was about 55 years, with a range of roughly 23 to 85. Prior anti-PD-1, anti-PD-L1 or anti-CTLA-4 therapy was permitted, and checkpoint inhibitors had been received by around 39% of dose-escalation patients. Intravenous ivuxolimab was administered to patients every 2 weeks at six dose levels: 0.01, 0.1, 0.3, 1.5, 3 and 10 mg/kg. Partial responses occurred in three dose-escalation patients: two with cutaneous melanoma and one with hepatocellular carcinoma. Peripheral TCRbeta sequencing aimed to test whether ivuxolimab altered TCR sequence diversity and caused clonal T-cell expansion. The paper covers the monotherapy dose-escalation part of the phase I ivuxolimab trial, which included N ≈ 57 patients. Of the approximately 50 dose-escalation patients, hepatocellular carcinoma was present in some 19, melanoma in around 15, renal cell carcinoma in 9 and head and neck cancer in 9.

Details on this clone: The clone's antigen remains unknown. Within one base of it there is no much larger clone, and no base qualities were kept.

Patients with autoimmune disease history or receiving systemic immunosuppression were excluded from the trial. Peripheral blood for TCR sequencing was collected from all dose cohorts at baseline, on cycle 4 day 1, and on cycle 7 day 1. The samples were taken from a phase I, first-in-human, multicenter, open-label dose-escalation trial of ivuxolimab. Adults with locally advanced or metastatic melanoma, renal cell carcinoma, hepatocellular carcinoma or head and neck squamous cell carcinoma were enrolled in the trial. CD4+ and CD8+ T cells were sorted separately from peripheral blood before TCR sequencing. Reading from cysteine to phenylalanine, the CDR3 counts 15 amino acids. CDR3 DNA only is kept here, 45 bases in frame from base 1. CDR1 and CDR2 are read off the germline V gene as MNHEY and SVGAGI. V loses 2 bases, J loses 0 bases, and the germline ends lie 5 bases apart. To sequence the TCRbeta CDR3 region, genomic DNA was isolated from the sorted cells. The immunoSEQ Assay was used for sequencing of TCRbeta CDR3 regions. TCRdb carries this immuneACCESS record with in-frame sequences only. Its versions omit some clonotypes, under half of them owing to an unresolved V gene in the studies checked, with the rest unexplained. The sample profile shows around 80,000 clones; over 75% of them were found once. Roughly 0.32% of the sample is in the top ten clones.

Points the paper makes about the study in general: In partial responders in the 0.1-3.0 mg/kg groups, normalized peripheral clonal expansion was found to be among the lowest, especially among CD8+ T cells. The antigen specificity of the clonally expanded peripheral T cells was not determined. After ivuxolimab, expanded clones were on average more numerous among CD8+ T cells than among CD4+ T cells. At doses of 0.1 to 3.0 mg/kg, clonal expansion of both CD4+ and CD8+ T cells in blood was seen between baseline and week 6. Low levels of normalized T-cell clonal expansion were also seen in some nonresponding patients.

This clonotype was sampled from an adult with an advanced solid tumor such as melanoma, head and neck, liver or kidney cancer. The sequence links TRBV6-5 to TRBJ2-6; the D gene is not confidently resolved. The sample was CD4+ or CD8+ T cells sorted from blood, taken in a trial of the OX40 agonist ivuxolimab. The CDR3 region has the sequence CASSYGSSGANVLTF. The DNA sequence is TGTGCCAGCAGTTACGGTTCCTCTGGGGCCAACGTCCTGACTTTC.